Below, 3 T cell receptor beta chains from the same sample are listed, as sequenced in a study of beta chain features in type 1 diabetes. Expressed TCRB transcripts were sequenced because the entire RNA isolate underwent reverse transcription. Data came from immunoSEQ multiplex PCR; TCRdb stores just in-frame clones and leaves some out. The data hold fewer than 650,000 clones, with 15% to 18% observed a single time. Specimen: naive CD4+ T cells from blood. The receptors stem from a man aged 18 to 30 in good health.

This clone occurred a few times. The chain uses TRBV27 and TRBJ1-1, with D unclear. Germline values: CDR1 MNHEY, CDR2 SMNVEV (reference sequence). The V gene lost 5 bases and the J gene lost 11 bases, with 15 bases spanning the gap. This CDR3 is built from 12 residues. This CDR3 is CASSPPWGGAFF. DNA of the CDR3: TGTGCCAGCAGTCCTCCATGGGGAGGTGCTTTCTTT.

The rearrangement uses TRBV6-1 and TRBJ2-7, with D unclear. The CDR3 is made up of 13 amino acids. The ends were cut back, 6 bases at V and 0 bases at J, with 9 bases in the middle. Germline CDR1 and CDR2: MNHNS and SASEGT. The CDR3 nucleotides are TGTGCCAGCAGGCAGAGCTTCTCCTACGAGCAGTACTTC. Encoded protein: CASRQSFSYEQYF.

The rearrangement links TRBV7-3 to TRBJ1-1; perhaps TRBD1 as D (6 bases). CDR3 length equals 17 residues. V was clipped by 3 bases and J by 4 bases, with 21 bases between them. Looked up from germline, CDR1 is SGHTA and CDR2 is FQGTGA. The CDR3 loop reads CASSFSKFRGTGTEAFF. In DNA, the CDR3 is TGTGCCAGCAGCTTTAGCAAGTTCAGGGGAACGGGCACTGAAGCTTTCTTT.